The clone carrying this T cell receptor (beta chain) turned up a few times. TCRdb re-derived calls from the RACE reads in MiXCR, one entry per CDR3 protein. The repertoire holds under 300,000 distinct CDR3 sequences, with roughly 7.7% as singletons. The sample belongs to a study of human T cells and chemical hapten exposure. V lost 0 bases and J 6 bases, leaving 7 bases between the germline ends. This CDR3 region has 13 residues. From germline, CDR1 is SGHDT and CDR2 YYEEEE. Indicated time point: pre-sensitization, week 0. The treatment is: therapeutic diphenylcyclopropenone sensitization with weekly scalp DPC.

This clonotype originated in a man aged 18 to 29 with alopecia areata. Some clones in this sample may be carry-over from other donors' samples. The V gene is TRBV5-6, the J gene TRBJ1-5; no definite D call. Specimen: whole blood, collected in connection with sensitization to the hapten diphenylcyclopropenone (DPC). The chain's CDR3 is CASSLGGIQPQHF. In nucleotides, the CDR3 is TGTGCCAGCAGCTTGGGAGGAATTCAGCCCCAGCATTTT.